A single sample is the source of the 14 T cell receptor beta chains below, sequenced in a study of T cell responses to AZD1222 COVID-19 vaccine. The data were produced by immunoSEQ multiplex PCR, yet TCRdb's version contains in-frame clones alone and is incomplete. The table records around 140,000 clones, more than 70% of them present only once. The sequencing here drew on peripheral blood, taken 28 days after the second AZD1222 dose. The receptors were gathered from an adult who received the AZD1222 COVID-19 vaccine.

V usage is TRBV19 and J usage is TRBJ1-1, with D possibly TRBD1 on 5 matching bases. The CDR3 loop spans 15 amino acids. Trimming shortened V by 3 bases and J by 1 base, and 12 bases separated the two germline ends. Per the germline V gene, CDR1 is LNHDA and CDR2 is SQIVND (reference sequence). The CDR3 sequence is CASSIGARGNTEAFF. The CDR3 DNA is TGTGCCAGTAGTATTGGGGCTCGGGGGAACACTGAAGCTTTCTTT.

The V and J genes are TRBV11-2 and TRBJ2-7; no clear D gene. Trimming cost V 5 bases and J 3 bases, with 20 bases left between them. The CDR3 runs 16 residues. Germline V gene lookup returns CDR1 SGHAT and CDR2 FQNNGV. The CDR3 loop is CASSDQGRKPNYEQYF. The DNA of the CDR3 is TGTGCCAGCAGCGACCAAGGACGGAAGCCGAACTACGAGCAGTACTTC.

V gene TRBV27 combines with J gene TRBJ1-6, with 10 nucleotides matching TRBD1. CDR1 and CDR2 from the germline V gene are MNHEY and SMNVEV (reference sequence). The CDR3 covers 16 residues. The V and J ends lost 5 bases and 4 bases, in that order; junction bases with no gene match: 5. CDR3 residues: CASSKTGGWYNSPLHF. CDR3 in DNA: TGTGCCAGCAGTAAGACAGGGGGCTGGTATAATTCACCCCTCCACTTT.

The chain joins TRBV24-1 to TRBJ2-4; tentative D call: TRBD1 (6 bases). Germline assignment: CDR1 KGHDR and CDR2 SFDVKD. V was cut by 5 bases and J by 3 bases, with 7 bases left in between. The CDR3 consists of 13 residues. The CDR3 spells CATSGDNKNIQYF. DNA of the CDR3: TGTGCCACCAGTGGGGACAACAAAAACATTCAGTACTTC.

This chain connects TRBV7-9 to TRBJ2-3; D uncertain. This CDR3 has 12 amino acids. V was trimmed by 8 bases and J by 9 bases, leaving 15 bases between them. From germline, CDR1 is SEHNR and CDR2 FQNEAQ (reference sequence). CDR3 region: CASWKVDQTQYF. The CDR3 region has the DNA TGTGCCAGCTGGAAAGTCGATCAGACGCAGTATTTT.

This chain connects TRBV29-1 to TRBJ1-5; D is ambiguous. The length of the CDR3 is 12 residues. Trimming removed 0 bases from V and 6 bases from J, with 6 bases in between. The germline CDR1 and CDR2 sequences are SQVTM and ANQGSEA. Written as DNA, the CDR3 is TGCAGCGTTGAAGATGAGGGTCAGCCCCAGCATTTT. Its protein product is CSVEDEGQPQHF.

The genes are TRBV4-3 and TRBJ2-5, with D perhaps matching TRBD1 or TRBD2 (6 bases each). The CDR3 spans 18 residues. V was clipped by 5 bases and J by 7 bases, with 29 bases between them. The germline CDR1 and CDR2 sequences are LGHNA and YSLEER. The CDR3 DNA follows: TGCGCCAGCAGCATTCTGGTCGGAGGGGGAACGGGAGTGGGGACCCAGTACTTC. Its protein product is CASSILVGGGTGVGTQYF.

Details on this clone: The junction and the germline gene differ at one end; a read error may be behind it. V and J are TRBV30 and TRBJ2-3, with 11 positions matching TRBD2. Looked up from germline, CDR1 is GTSNPN and CDR2 is SVGIG (reference sequence). This CDR3 has 14 residues. The CDR3 sequence is CAWSDSGRGSGWHF. CDR3 DNA sequence: TGTGCCTGGAGTGATAGCGGGAGGGGTTCGGGTTGGCATTTT.

The CDR3 DNA sequence: TGTGCCAGCAGCCAAGTTTGGGACAGGCGCCAAGAGACCCAGTACTTC. It codes for CASSQVWDRRQETQYF. The rearrangement joins TRBV3-1 (or the pseudogene TRBV3-2) to TRBJ2-5; TRBD1 matches 8 bases. The germline V gene encodes CDR1 LGHDT and CDR2 YNNKEL (reference sequence). There are 16 residues in the CDR3. After removal of 1 base from V and 1 base from J, the junction contained 5 bases not matched to a gene.

This rearrangement joins TRBV6-5 to TRBJ2-5; TRBD2 aligns across 8 bases. Per germline, CDR1 MNHEY and CDR2 SVGAGI. This CDR3 comprises 15 residues. Trimming at V came to 2 bases and at J to 5 bases, leaving 7 bases not matched to a gene. CDR3 in DNA: TGTGCCAGCAGTTACACCCGGGAGGGCCGTGAGACCCAGTACTTC. Its translation: CASSYTREGRETQYF.

This chain joins TRBV21-1 and TRBJ2-7; TRBD1 is the table's D call and was not checked against the DNA. TRBV21-1 is a recognized pseudogene. The CDR3 is made up of 15 amino acids. CDR3 sequence: CASSKRTGQIYEQYF. The CDR3 DNA is TGTGCCAGCAGCAAAAGGACAGGGCAAATCTACGAGCAGTACTTC.

This clone was observed once. The chain uses TRBV7-2 and TRBJ1-3, with 9 bases matching TRBD1. This CDR3 comprises 17 residues. V gave up 5 bases and J gave up 1 base; unmatched junction bases: 9. In germline, CDR1 is SGHTA, CDR2 FQGNSA. In nucleotides, the CDR3 is TGTGCCAGCAGCAGAGCCCCCGGGACAGGGTCTGGAAACACCATATATTTT. It translates to CASSRAPGTGSGNTIYF.

This clone has only a few counts. The V gene is TRBV18, the J gene TRBJ1-5; 12 bases match TRBD1. J lost 2 bases, V lost 0 bases, and 5 bases had no gene match. Germline CDR1 KGHSH, CDR2 LQKENI. The length of the CDR3 is 18 residues. The chain's CDR3 is CASSPPGQGAWRNQPQHF. The CDR3, as DNA: TGTGCCAGCTCACCACCGGGACAGGGGGCATGGCGCAATCAGCCCCAGCATTTT.

This sequence joins TRBV2 and TRBJ1-4; possibly TRBD1 for D (6 bases). The CDR3 is made up of 14 amino acids. The V end was cut by 5 bases, the J end by 1 base, with 8 bases between. Germline loops: CDR1 SNHLY, CDR2 FYNNEI. The CDR3 DNA is TGTGCCAGCAGTTACAGGGAAACTAATGAAAAACTGTTTTTT. This gives the protein CASSYRETNEKLFF.